This T cell receptor beta chain was sequenced in a study of blood T cell repertoires in COVID-19. Study in general: Researchers got acute and convalescent COVID-19 samples from the United States, Italy and Spain.

Individuals drawn from under 30 US areas were roughly 18 to 100 years old. Participants had their cohort set by participant-reported clinical history. This clone turned up a few times. This CDR3 is built from 14 residues. Germline V gene sequence: CDR1 SGHRS, CDR2 YFSETQ. Losses at the gene ends were 5 bases for V and 5 bases for J; bases not matched to a gene: 9. As handled by the study authors: Counts of nucleated cells, estimated from reference gene primer amplification, were obtained. Assay used: immunoSEQ multiplex PCR; TCRdb lists only in-frame clones, some missing. For V, J and clone size, that table is used; D and trimming come from the DNA. The sample has roughly 170,000 clones, about 84% seen once.

The TCR was taken from a woman between 40 and 55 years old with acute COVID-19. This chain uses TRBV5-1 with TRBJ1-1; 7 nucleotides line up with TRBD1. The source material was PBMCs or T cells enriched from blood (not recorded which). In DNA form, the CDR3 reads TGCGCCAGCAGACTGACAGGGATGGGAACTGAAGCTTTCTTT. Its translation is CASRLTGMGTEAFF.